This entry concerns a single T cell receptor beta chain. Each CDR3 protein gets one entry in TCRdb, which reprocessed the 5' RACE reads and gives no DNA. This listing includes fewer than 200,000 distinct CDR3 sequences. The CDR3 extends over 13 amino acids. Per germline, CDR1 DFQATT and CDR2 SNEGSKA (reference sequence). The data derive from a study of monozygotic twins with inflammatory bowel disease. T cells were not sorted, and total RNA was isolated straight from whole blood. This receptor was taken from a human donor with ulcerative colitis or Crohn's disease, or a healthy co-twin of an affected twin (not recorded which). The chain carries TRBV20-1 and TRBJ1-1; TCRdb's assignment of TRBD1 cannot be checked, as there is no DNA. The sample taken for sequencing was blood. The CDR3 sequence: CSAGQGAYTEAFF.